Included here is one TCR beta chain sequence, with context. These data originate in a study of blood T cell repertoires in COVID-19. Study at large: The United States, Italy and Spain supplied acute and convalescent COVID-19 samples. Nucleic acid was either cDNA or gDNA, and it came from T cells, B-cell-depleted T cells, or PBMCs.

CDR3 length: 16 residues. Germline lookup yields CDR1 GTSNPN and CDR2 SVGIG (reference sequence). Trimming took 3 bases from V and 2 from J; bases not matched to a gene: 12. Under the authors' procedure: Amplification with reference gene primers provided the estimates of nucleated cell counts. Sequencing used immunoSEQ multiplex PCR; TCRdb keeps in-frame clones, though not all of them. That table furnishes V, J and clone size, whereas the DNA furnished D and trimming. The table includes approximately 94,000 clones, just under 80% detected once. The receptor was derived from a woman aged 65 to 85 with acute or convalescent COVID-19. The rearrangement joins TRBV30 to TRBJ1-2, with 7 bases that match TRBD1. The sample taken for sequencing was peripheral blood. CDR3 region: CAWRRRQGLANYGYTF. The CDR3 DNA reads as TGTGCCTGGAGGAGGAGACAGGGCTTAGCCAACTATGGCTACACCTTC.